The 23 T cell receptor beta chains listed next were all sequenced from one sample in a study of blood T cell repertoires in COVID-19. The assay was immunoSEQ multiplex PCR, and TCRdb's table has in-frame clones only and misses some. The data hold around 160,000 clones, with about 90% observed a single time. Sample: peripheral blood. These receptors were collected from a human donor in a cohort sampled during active COVID-19.

The V and J genes are TRBV29-1 and TRBJ1-2; D remains ambiguous. The CDR3 sequence is 14 residues long. Trimming removed 0 bases at V and 0 bases at J, with 8 bases between. Per the germline V gene, CDR1 is SQVTM and CDR2 is ANQGSEA. The CDR3 reads CSVEDPSANYGYTF. CDR3 nucleotide sequence: TGCAGCGTTGAAGACCCTTCAGCTAACTATGGCTACACCTTC.

The V and J genes are TRBV6-2 or TRBV6-3 and TRBJ1-5; 9 nucleotides align to TRBD1. With 0 bases clipped from V and 0 bases from J, the junction kept 9 bases outside the gene matches. The CDR3 extends over 19 amino acids. The germline V gene has CDR1 MNHEY and CDR2 SVGEGT. CDR3 coding DNA: TGTGCCAGCAGTTACTCCCGGACAGGGGCTCTCTATAGCAATCAGCCCCAGCATTTT. It is translated as CASSYSRTGALYSNQPQHF.

The chain couples TRBV6-6 to TRBJ2-3; 16 bases align to TRBD2. CDR1 and CDR2 (germline): MNHNY, SVGAGI (reference sequence). CDR3 length: 21 amino acids. Trimming at V came to 5 bases and at J to 6 bases, leaving 20 bases not matched to a gene. Written as DNA, the CDR3 is TGTGCCAGCAGTCCACAGAGGGGACTAGCGGGAGGGCCTTCCCACACGGATACGCAGTATTTT. This translates into CASSPQRGLAGGPSHTDTQYF.

The rearrangement uses TRBV5-8 and TRBJ1-2; 7 bases align to TRBD1. The CDR3 is 14 amino acids. Trimming at V came to 4 bases and at J to 8 bases, leaving 11 bases not matched to a gene. Per the germline V gene, CDR1 is SGHTS and CDR2 is YDEGEE. CDR3 coding DNA: TGTGCCAGCAGCGAGAGAGGGGGCGCGGTCGGCTACACCTTC. This codes for CASSERGGAVGYTF.

The chain joins TRBV6-5 to TRBJ2-1; TRBD1 might be the D (6 bases). CDR1 is MNHEY and CDR2 is SVGAGI in the germline V gene. The CDR3 runs to 16 residues. V dropped 0 bases and J dropped 3 bases, with 12 bases sitting between them. CDR3 bases: TGTGCCAGCAGTTACTCGGGGCCAGGGGTCTACAATGAGCAGTTCTTC. Its translation: CASSYSGPGVYNEQFF.

The chain couples TRBV3-1 (or the pseudogene TRBV3-2) to TRBJ2-5, with 10 positions matching TRBD1. The CDR3 spans 16 residues. V lost 3 bases and J lost 3; bases outside the gene matches: 7. Germline V gene lookup returns CDR1 LGHDT and CDR2 YNNKEL (reference sequence). CDR3 DNA: TGTGCCAGCAGCCACAGGCTCGGGACAGGGGAAGAGACCCAGTACTTC. Its translation is CASSHRLGTGEETQYF.

CDR3 sequence: CASSQTPAGWSEAFF. CDR3 DNA sequence: TGCGCCAGCAGCCAGACACCGGCGGGGTGGTCTGAAGCTTTCTTT. The chain combines TRBV4-1 with TRBJ1-1; D is undetermined. The CDR3 covers 15 residues. V was pared by 3 bases and J by 6 bases, with 17 bases between. Germline CDR1 MGHRA, CDR2 YSYEKL.

This clone was observed a few times. V gene TRBV30 combines with J gene TRBJ1-2; D not certain. This CDR3 region has 11 residues. Germline values: CDR1 GTSNPN, CDR2 SVGIG (reference sequence). Trimming removed 0 bases at V and 5 bases at J, with 4 bases between. CDR3 nucleotide sequence: TGTGCCTGGAGTGTACAGTATGGCTACACCTTC. Translated: CAWSVQYGYTF.

The chain uses TRBV4-1 and TRBJ2-2; 10 bases map to TRBD2. The V and J ends lost 4 bases and 6 bases, in that order; junction bases with no gene match: 11. CDR1 MGHRA and CDR2 YSYEKL come from the germline V gene. CDR3 length: 17 residues. The CDR3 reads CASSRQTGTSDSGELFF. Here the CDR3 DNA reads TGCGCCAGCAGCCGCCAAACCGGGACTAGCGACTCCGGGGAGCTGTTTTTT.

The V and J genes are TRBV9 and TRBJ2-1; 8 bases fit TRBD2. There are 16 residues in the CDR3. With V trimmed by 3 bases and J by 1 base, 6 bases remained unmatched. The germline CDR1 and CDR2 sequences are SGDLS and YYNGEE. The DNA of the CDR3 is TGTGCCAGCAGCGCCACGAGCGGGAGTTCCTACAATGAGCAGTTCTTC. Encoded protein: CASSATSGSSYNEQFF.

The V gene is TRBV5-1, the J gene TRBJ2-1, with 7 positions matching TRBD1. Losses at the gene ends were 3 bases for V and 6 bases for J; bases not matched to a gene: 12. CDR1 and CDR2 from the germline V gene are SGHRS and YFSETQ. The CDR3 covers 16 residues. The CDR3 sequence: CASSSPRTGAANEQFF. CDR3 in DNA: TGCGCCAGCAGCTCGCCCAGGACAGGAGCCGCCAATGAGCAGTTCTTC.

The rearrangement uses TRBV25-1 and TRBJ2-1; 8 bases fit TRBD2. Trimming took 4 bases from V and 14 from J; bases not matched to a gene: 7. There are 12 residues in the CDR3. The germline V gene encodes CDR1 MGHDK and CDR2 SYGVNS. CDR3 DNA sequence: TGTGCCAGCAGTGCTCAGCGGGAGAGGGAGTTCTTC. Amino acids: CASSAQREREFF.

This chain links TRBV30 with TRBJ2-2; 12 bases fit TRBD2. CDR1 is GTSNPN, CDR2 SVGIG, per germline (reference sequence). This CDR3 region has 15 residues. With 2 bases clipped from V and 6 bases from J, the junction kept 4 bases outside the gene matches. In DNA, the CDR3 is TGTGCCTGGAGTCCTAGCGGGGGGGCCGCCGGGGAGCTGTTTTTT. This gives the protein CAWSPSGGAAGELFF.

The gene calls are TRBV11-3 and TRBJ2-5; 8 bases are shared with TRBD2. The ends lost 4 bases at V and 3 bases at J; junction bases unmatched: 7. Germline V lookup: CDR1 SGHNT, CDR2 YENEEA. The CDR3 consists of 15 residues. CDR3 nucleotide sequence: TGTGCCAGCAGCTACAGCGGGGGATTGGAAGAGACCCAGTACTTC. Protein product: CASSYSGGLEETQYF.

The chain recombines TRBV6-5 with TRBJ1-4, with 9 bases that match TRBD1. V dropped 7 bases and J dropped 8; count of bases not matched to a gene: 5. CDR1 MNHEY and CDR2 SVGAGI come from the germline V gene. This CDR3 comprises 13 residues. The CDR3 DNA sequence: TGTGCCAGCAAGACAGGGGGAGGGGAAAAACTGTTTTTT. This translates into CASKTGGGEKLFF.

The chain uses TRBV18 and TRBJ1-5; D might be TRBD1 (5 bases). Per the germline V gene, CDR1 is KGHSH and CDR2 is LQKENI. The CDR3 sequence is 14 residues long. V dropped 3 bases and J dropped 4 bases, with 10 bases sitting between them. The CDR3, as DNA: TGTGCCAGCTCACCGGGACTGAAGAATCAGCCCCAGCATTTT. Translating it yields CASSPGLKNQPQHF.

CDR3 in DNA: TGCGCCAGCAGCTTGGGGGTATTAGCGACCTACAATGAGCAGTTCTTC. It yields the protein CASSLGVLATYNEQFF. This rearrangement joins TRBV5-1 to TRBJ2-1; D may be TRBD2 (5 bases). CDR3 length: 16 residues. The ends were cut back, 0 bases at V and 2 bases at J, with 12 bases in the middle. The germline gives CDR1 SGHRS, CDR2 YFSETQ.

CDR3 sequence reads: CASSPTSGGAGEQFF. The DNA for the CDR3 is TGTGCCAGCAGCCCCACTAGCGGGGGGGCGGGTGAGCAGTTCTTC. The chain is built from TRBV3-1 (or the pseudogene TRBV3-2) and TRBJ2-1; 13 positions match TRBD2. CDR1 LGHDT and CDR2 YNNKEL come from the germline V gene (reference sequence). The junction had 6 bases not matched to a gene; V was cut back by 4 bases and J by 9 bases. The CDR3 covers 15 residues.

The rearrangement uses TRBV6-5 and TRBJ1-2; D may be TRBD1 (6 bases). V lost 5 bases to trimming and J lost 7 bases, with 17 bases between them. In germline, CDR1 is MNHEY, CDR2 SVGAGI. This CDR3 is 14 amino acids long. CDR3 sequence reads: CASSRNQGSGGYTF. As DNA, the CDR3 is TGTGCCAGCAGTCGTAATCAGGGGAGCGGTGGCTACACCTTC.

This chain connects TRBV2 to TRBJ1-6; 7 positions agree with TRBD1. V trimming: 4 bases; J trimming: 8 bases; junction bases outside the gene matches: 11. The CDR3 contains 16 residues. Per the germline V gene, CDR1 is SNHLY and CDR2 is FYNNEI. The CDR3 DNA reads TGTGCCAGCAGTGTCCTGGGACAGAGAGGTCATTCACCCCTCCACTTT. Its protein product is CASSVLGQRGHSPLHF.

V and J are TRBV15 and TRBJ2-7, with TRBD1 identical over 8 bases. The junction had 12 bases not matched to a gene; V was cut back by 5 bases and J by 0 bases. The CDR3 runs 17 residues. Germline V CDR1 and CDR2: LNHNV, YYDKDF (reference sequence). CDR3 sequence (DNA): TGTGCCACCAGCCCCTCCTTGGGGACAGGATTCTCCTACGAGCAGTACTTC. This translates into CATSPSLGTGFSYEQYF.

This chain links TRBV19 with TRBJ1-1; 9 bases fit TRBD1. The CDR3 is 14 amino acids. J lost 8 bases, V lost 7 bases, and 11 bases had no gene match. Germline V gene data show CDR1 as LNHDA and CDR2 as SQIVND (reference sequence). In DNA form, the CDR3 reads TGTGCCAGTATCAGGGGACAGGGACTGCCGGAAGCTTTCTTT. Translating gives CASIRGQGLPEAFF.

The chain couples TRBV12-3 or TRBV12-4 to TRBJ1-3; D is uncertain. Trimming took off 5 bases at V and 6 bases at J, with 5 bases between the two ends. The CDR3 is 11 amino acids. The CDR3 here is CASSPLNTIYF. The CDR3 DNA is TGTGCCAGCAGTCCTCTAAACACCATATATTTT.